This section outlines one T cell receptor beta chain sequence together with its context. Its antigen is not identified. No fewer than two post-ART and no fewer than one pre-ART PBMC samples existed for each donor. In germline, CDR1 is LGHNA, CDR2 YNFKEQ. V lost 3 bases, J lost 5 bases, and 7 bases lay in between. This CDR3 is built from 13 residues. This specimen comes from a study of long-term antiretroviral therapy in people with HIV. Regarding the study as a whole: Although diversity increased after ART, it remained lower than in transplant donor controls. Information on adherence, resistance and therapy changes was unavailable.

Runs used v3.0 of the immunoSEQ assay and were done at survey level. Per-sample sequencing targets were roughly 35,000-55,000 T-cell genomes. TCRdb's copy holds only in-frame clones and misses some; the assay was immunoSEQ multiplex PCR. Here the sample spans about 33,000 clones, approximately 96% being singletons. Material: unsorted PBMCs, obtained roughly 6.9 years after starting antiretroviral therapy. The chain links TRBV4-2 to TRBJ2-2; D not certain. The sequence derives from a man aged 25 to 45 with HIV. The CDR3 DNA is TGTGCCAGCAGCCAGCGTACTACCGGGGAGCTGTTTTTT. Translated: CASSQRTTGELFF.